These T cell receptor beta chains were read from a single sample in a study of blood T cell repertoires in COVID-19. The protocol was immunoSEQ multiplex PCR, while the TCRdb copy is restricted to in-frame clones and leaves out a portion. The sample contains a few hundred thousand clones, 85% of which appear only once. The sequencing input was PBMCs or T cells enriched from blood (not recorded which). The receptors stem from a middle-aged man who had recovered from COVID-19. Both conserved end residues are part of each CDR3. D genes are given only for firm matches.

>TRBV7-3|TRBJ1-6|TRBD1
CASSRTGVNSPLHF
>TRBV3-1/TRBV3-2|TRBJ2-7|NA
CASSQSETGHYEQYF
>TRBV5-5|TRBJ1-5|NA
CASSLATGENQPQHF
>TRBV25-1|TRBJ1-1|NA
CASTSRDTPMNTEAFF
>TRBV7-9|TRBJ1-1|NA
CASSLEGGLGTEAFF
>TRBV7-8|TRBJ1-6|NA
CASSRDDSRYNSPLHF
>TRBV5-3|TRBJ2-7|NA
CARSRRGGSTAYEQYF
>TRBV19|TRBJ1-5|NA
CASTLGTAGNQPQHF
>TRBV27|TRBJ2-2|NA
CASSFFDTGELFF
>TRBV19|TRBJ2-6|NA
CASSTLGGAGANVLTF
>TRBV5-1|TRBJ1-6|TRBD1
CASSWGQGDSPLHF
>TRBV6-5|TRBJ1-1|NA
CASREEPGAFF
>TRBV11-2|TRBJ2-7|TRBD1
CASRGTGPRDEQYF
>TRBV10-1|TRBJ2-7|NA
CASSEERGNSYEQYF
>TRBV4-2|TRBJ1-1|NA
CASSQGASEAFF
>TRBV10-3|TRBJ2-7|TRBD2
CAIMSPGGDYEQYF
>TRBV6-2/TRBV6-3|TRBJ1-2|NA
CASSYSGLGGDYGYTF
>TRBV14|TRBJ2-7|TRBD1
CASSPRTGAYYEQYF
>TRBV14|TRBJ2-3|TRBD2
CASSPTSGRADTQYF
>TRBV6-1|TRBJ2-7|NA
CASSEHGDYEQYF
>TRBV9|TRBJ1-2|TRBD1
CASSEPRDRANYGYTF
>TRBV5-4|TRBJ2-3|TRBD2
CASSLGGAGSPDTQYF
>TRBV14|TRBJ2-7|TRBD1
CASSSQTGRSSYEQYF
>TRBV7-8|TRBJ1-2|TRBD1
CASSTDRRGYTF
>TRBV7-9|TRBJ2-6|NA
CASYSDRRSGANVLTF